This is a list of T cell receptor beta chains from one sample in a study of metastatic and nonmetastatic thyroid tumors. With MiXCR, TCRdb reprocessed the PCR reads. There are 25,000 to 40,000 clones in the sample; about 20% occur only once, and 20% to 25% lies in the top ten. The sample comprised blood. The source is a female donor with papillary thyroid cancer or a benign thyroid nodule (not recorded which). Some clones in this sample may be carry-over from other donors' samples. CDR3s include the opening cysteine and the closing phenylalanine or tryptophan.

j_call v_call cdr3_aa
TRBJ2-3 TRBV13 CASSLEGPFTDTQYF
TRBJ1-5 TRBV20-1 CSASDRDNQPQHF
TRBJ2-1 TRBV9 CASSPPPTGGPVNEQFF
TRBJ2-7 TRBV27 CASSRTSGRKEEQYF
TRBJ2-3 TRBV28 CASTTGGSKITQYF
TRBJ2-7 TRBV19 CASSIEWDRVYEQYF
TRBJ2-7 TRBV28 CASSLVSAEIRGEQYF
TRBJ1-2 TRBV2 CASSEPGQAWNGYTF
TRBJ2-3 TRBV6-6 CASSYRAGSTDTQYF
TRBJ1-5 TRBV20-1 CSAREGGGNQPQHF
TRBJ2-7 TRBV11-2 CASSSPRHTSAYEQYF
TRBJ1-1 TRBV18 CASSPQVRTEAFF
TRBJ1-2 TRBV6-1 CASSVSQGTPYGYTF
TRBJ2-1 TRBV25-1 CASSGLAGGADEQFF
TRBJ1-1 TRBV19 CASSIRPGNTEAFF
TRBJ2-7 TRBV6-1 CASKLGTASYEQYF
TRBJ2-7 TRBV28 CASSQGFKAYEQYF
TRBJ1-1 TRBV25-1 CTSSEYGTEAFF
TRBJ2-1 TRBV20-1 CSARGGASGRPVQFF
TRBJ2-6 TRBV7-6 CASSSGGPLSGANVLTF
TRBJ2-7 TRBV9 CASSGAKGGSYEQYF
TRBJ1-3 TRBV7-2 CASSLEDTSGNTIYF
TRBJ2-3 TRBV2 CASSDWHSTDTQYF
TRBJ2-1 TRBV7-8 CASSTGQGANNEQFF
TRBJ2-3 TRBV6-6 CASSYGGRTDTQYF
TRBJ2-1 TRBV5-8 CASSLDGYNEQFF
TRBJ2-2 TRBV28 CASIFNTGELFF
TRBJ2-5 TRBV28 CASTTGVAEMQETQYF
TRBJ2-3 TRBV4-3 CASSQDTDRGRADTQYF
TRBJ1-1 TRBV7-2 CASSQQQGAKAFF
TRBJ2-1 TRBV14 CASSRVAGSGYNEQFF
TRBJ2-1 TRBV6-2/TRBV6-3 CASSYELAGGPSYNEQFF
TRBJ2-3 TRBV9 CASSDTDTQYF
TRBJ1-4 TRBV20-1 CSASGGRDEKLFF
TRBJ1-1 TRBV19 CASVTTGWNTEAFF
TRBJ1-2 TRBV6-1 CASTLTGGSDYGYTF
TRBJ1-1 TRBV6-1 CASILGGNEDTEAFF
TRBJ1-6 TRBV2 CASSEYGENSPLHF
TRBJ1-1 TRBV27 CASSLSGRVTEAFF
TRBJ1-5 TRBV5-1 CASSLLSNQPQHF